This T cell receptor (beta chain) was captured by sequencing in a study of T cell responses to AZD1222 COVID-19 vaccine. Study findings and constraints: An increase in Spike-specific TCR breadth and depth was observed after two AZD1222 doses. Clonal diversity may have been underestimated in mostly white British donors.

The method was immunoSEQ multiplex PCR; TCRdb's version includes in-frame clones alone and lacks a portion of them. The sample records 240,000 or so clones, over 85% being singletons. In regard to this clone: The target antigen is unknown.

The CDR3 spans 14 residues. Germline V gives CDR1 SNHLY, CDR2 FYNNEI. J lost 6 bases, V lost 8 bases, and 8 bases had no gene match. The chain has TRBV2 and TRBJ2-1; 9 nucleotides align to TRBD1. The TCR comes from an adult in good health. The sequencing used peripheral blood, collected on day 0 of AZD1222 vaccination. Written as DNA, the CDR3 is TGTGCCAGCGAGACCGGGACAGGGTCCAATGAGCAGTTCTTC. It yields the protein CASETGTGSNEQFF.